These T cell receptor beta chains were read from a single sample in a study of vaccination effects on CD4 cells after COVID-19. Antigens of these TCRs are unknown. Assay: immunoSEQ multiplex PCR; the TCRdb copy retains only in-frame clones and omits some. The sample has roughly 63,000 clones; 80% are singletons. Sequences were derived from CD4+ T cells from PBMCs cultured with SARS-CoV-2 spike peptides, sampled before COVID-19 vaccination. The receptors come from a human donor who received a COVID-19 vaccine. Each CDR3 is given with its conserved first and last residue. The size entry is marked missing in some rows and otherwise reads once, few, many or a size class.

-	TRBV7-2	TRBJ2-3	CASSGDRGGDTQYF
-	TRBV10-3	TRBJ1-6	CAIRSSQGGSPLHF
few	TRBV5-6	TRBJ1-2	CASSLVSGHYGYTF
-	TRBV6-4	TRBJ1-2	CASSAELRGTGGYTF
-	TRBV29-1	TRBJ2-2	CSVESGAAANTGELFF
-	TRBV24-1	TRBJ1-3	CATSDPGTSGNTIYF
-	TRBV9	TRBJ1-1	CASSPDRKTSTEAFF
-	TRBV7-9	TRBJ1-5	CASSPGRYQPQHF
-	TRBV5-1	TRBJ1-4	CASSRAGAGNEKLFF
-	TRBV5-1	TRBJ2-1	CASSLTDTYNEQFF
few	TRBV3-1/TRBV3-2	TRBJ1-6	CASSQGSRDNSPLHF
-	TRBV11-3	TRBJ1-1	CASSRGGHTEAFF
-	TRBV7-9	TRBJ1-1	CASSLRDGMNTEAFF
-	TRBV3-1/TRBV3-2	TRBJ1-3	CASSQVGGSGNTIYF
-	TRBV1	TRBJ2-6	CTSSQVIKGPSGANVLTF
-	TRBV27	TRBJ1-2	CASSLRGYYGYTF